This T cell receptor (beta chain) was retrieved from a study of naive and memory T cell subsets. The study's findings and limits: The RNA method is potentially sensitive to activation and differentiation changes.

Regarding this clonotype: Its antigen is undetermined.

The SP2 primer and nested alpha and beta constant region primers amplified ligated cDNA in four rounds. Reverse transcription of blood and skin TCR RNA was primed at alpha and beta constant regions. TCRdb re-derived calls from the 5' RACE reads in MiXCR, one entry per CDR3 protein. Of some 60,000 distinct CDR3 sequences listed, 7.6% were seen once; the top ten hold around 9.8%. A UMI-containing oligonucleotide was joined by 3' ligation to the TCR cDNA template. RNA was extracted from less than 3 ml of whole blood of healthy adults. Unsorted total RNA, roughly 1 to 1000 ng, was DNase treated before reverse transcription. Germline V lookup: CDR1 KGHSH, CDR2 LQKENI. This CDR3 contains 18 residues. V lost 2 bases to trimming and J lost 3 bases; unmatched junction nucleotides: 12.

The source is a female donor in good health. The chain employs TRBV18 and TRBJ2-1; 8 positions match TRBD1. CDR3 region: CASSPKSYSGTGYNEQFF. The CDR3 DNA is TGTGCCAGCTCACCAAAATCATACTCCGGGACAGGCTACAATGAGCAGTTCTTC.